The next 7 T cell receptor beta chains were all read from a single sample in a study of T cell responses to AZD1222 COVID-19 vaccine. The protocol was immunoSEQ multiplex PCR, while the TCRdb copy is restricted to in-frame clones and leaves out a portion. The repertoire holds about 120,000 clones, around 88% seen once, with 11% in the top ten. Here the sequenced sample was peripheral blood, taken on day 0 of MenACWY control vaccination. The receptor source for this set is an adult in good health.

V gene TRBV11-2 combines with J gene TRBJ1-5; D is possibly TRBD1 (6 bases). The CDR3 has 13 amino acids. CDR1 is SGHAT and CDR2 is FQNNGV in the germline V gene. The V end was cut by 2 bases, the J end by 6 bases, with 8 bases between. CDR3 in amino acids: CASSLLGGQPQHF. DNA of the CDR3: TGTGCCAGCAGCTTACTAGGGGGTCAGCCCCAGCATTTT.

V gene TRBV5-6 combines with J gene TRBJ2-3; 7 positions agree with TRBD2. Trimming took 4 bases from V and 5 from J; bases not matched to a gene: 13. This CDR3 has 16 amino acids. The germline gives CDR1 SGHDT, CDR2 YYEEEE. Here the CDR3 reads CASSPTGLGIGDTQYF. CDR3 nucleotides: TGTGCCAGCAGCCCGACTGGACTAGGAATAGGAGATACGCAGTATTTT.

The V gene is TRBV6-5, the J gene TRBJ2-1, with 9 positions matching TRBD1. The CDR3 is 16 amino acids. After removal of 0 bases from V and 4 bases from J, the junction contained 4 bases not matched to a gene. Per germline, CDR1 MNHEY and CDR2 SVGAGI. The CDR3: CASSYSSGTGYNEQFF. The CDR3 coding sequence is TGTGCCAGCAGTTACTCTTCCGGGACAGGGTACAATGAGCAGTTCTTC.

V usage is TRBV9 and J usage is TRBJ2-5; TRBD1 agrees at 9 bases. The CDR3 has 16 amino acids. The germline CDR1 and CDR2 sequences are SGDLS and YYNGEE. V dropped 0 bases and J dropped 1; count of bases not matched to a gene: 4. The CDR3 loop reads CASSVVVTGGQETQYF. CDR3 coding DNA: TGTGCCAGCAGCGTAGTAGTGACAGGGGGCCAAGAGACCCAGTACTTC.

Notes on this clone: Germline and junction disagree at one end, which may indicate a read error. V is TRBV7-9 and J is TRBJ1-2; D unclear. This CDR3 spans 12 amino acids. Per germline, CDR1 SEHNR and CDR2 FQNEAQ (reference sequence). The CDR3 DNA sequence: TGTGCCAGCAGCTTTGGCGTCCGATACGACAACTTC. Its protein is CASSFGVRYDNF.

The chain couples TRBV6-5 to TRBJ2-7, with a weak D call TRBD1 (6 bases). The CDR3 extends over 13 amino acids. The germline CDR1 and CDR2 sequences are MNHEY and SVGAGI. V was clipped by 4 bases and J by 2 bases, with 9 bases between them. CDR3 loop: CASSSDRPYEQYF. CDR3 DNA sequence: TGTGCCAGCAGTTCGGACAGACCCTACGAGCAGTACTTC.

The V gene is TRBV15, the J gene TRBJ2-5, with a weak D call TRBD1 (6 bases). V shed 5 bases and J shed 4 bases, with 8 bases lying between them. This CDR3 contains 12 residues. Germline V CDR1 and CDR2: LNHNV, YYDKDF (reference sequence). The chain's CDR3 is CATSRDTETQYF. The CDR3 DNA reads as TGTGCCACCAGCCGGGACACAGAGACCCAGTACTTC.